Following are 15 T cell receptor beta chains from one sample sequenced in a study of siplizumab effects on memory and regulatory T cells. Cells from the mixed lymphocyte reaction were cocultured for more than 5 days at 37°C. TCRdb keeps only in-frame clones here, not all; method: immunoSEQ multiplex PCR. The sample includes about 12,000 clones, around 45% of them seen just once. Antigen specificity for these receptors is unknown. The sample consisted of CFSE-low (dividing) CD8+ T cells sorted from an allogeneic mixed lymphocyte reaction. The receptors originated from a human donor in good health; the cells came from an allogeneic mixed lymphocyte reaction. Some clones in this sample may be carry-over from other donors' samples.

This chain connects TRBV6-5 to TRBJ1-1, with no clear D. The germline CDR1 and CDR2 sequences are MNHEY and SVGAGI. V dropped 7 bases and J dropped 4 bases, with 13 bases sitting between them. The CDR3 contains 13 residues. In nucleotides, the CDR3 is TGTGCCAGCACTAAACCCGGCACCACTGAAGCTTTCTTT. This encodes CASTKPGTTEAFF.

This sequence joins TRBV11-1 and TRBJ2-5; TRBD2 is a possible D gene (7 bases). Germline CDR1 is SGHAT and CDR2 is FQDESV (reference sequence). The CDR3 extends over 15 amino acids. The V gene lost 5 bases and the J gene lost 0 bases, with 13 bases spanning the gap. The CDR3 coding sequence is TGTGCCAGCAGCCTCGAGGGGGGGCACCAAGAGACCCAGTACTTC. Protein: CASSLEGGHQETQYF.

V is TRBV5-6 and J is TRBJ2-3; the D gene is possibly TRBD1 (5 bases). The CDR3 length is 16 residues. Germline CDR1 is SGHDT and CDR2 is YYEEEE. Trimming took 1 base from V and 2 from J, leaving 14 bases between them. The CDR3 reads CASSLSRQLYTDTQYF. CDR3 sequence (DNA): TGTGCCAGCAGCTTGTCGAGACAGCTATACACAGATACGCAGTATTTT.

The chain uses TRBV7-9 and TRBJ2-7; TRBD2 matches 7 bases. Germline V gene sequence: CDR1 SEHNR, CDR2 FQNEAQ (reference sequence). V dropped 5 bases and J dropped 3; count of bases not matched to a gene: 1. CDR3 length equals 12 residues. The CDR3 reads CASSPGGYEQYF. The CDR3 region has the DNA TGTGCCAGCAGCCCGGGGGGCTACGAGCAGTACTTC.

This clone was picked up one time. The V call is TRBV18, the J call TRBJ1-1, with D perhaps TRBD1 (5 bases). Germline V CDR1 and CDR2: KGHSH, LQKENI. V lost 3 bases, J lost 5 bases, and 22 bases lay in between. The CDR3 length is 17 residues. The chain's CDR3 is CASSPLLFGLGLTEAFF. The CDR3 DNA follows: TGTGCCAGCTCACCTTTACTTTTCGGTCTGGGGCTAACTGAAGCTTTCTTT.

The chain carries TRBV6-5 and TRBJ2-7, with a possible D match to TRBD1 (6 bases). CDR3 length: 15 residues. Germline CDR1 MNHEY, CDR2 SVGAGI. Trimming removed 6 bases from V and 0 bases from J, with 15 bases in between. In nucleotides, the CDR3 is TGTGCCAGCAGCCACCGATGGGACAACTCCTACGAGCAGTACTTC. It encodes CASSHRWDNSYEQYF.

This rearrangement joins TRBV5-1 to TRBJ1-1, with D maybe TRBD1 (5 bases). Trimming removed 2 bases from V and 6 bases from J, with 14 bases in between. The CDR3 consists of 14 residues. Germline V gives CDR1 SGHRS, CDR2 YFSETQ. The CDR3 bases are TGCGCCAGCAGCTTCCTGGGGAGGGGCGCTGAAGCTTTCTTT. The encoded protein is CASSFLGRGAEAFF.

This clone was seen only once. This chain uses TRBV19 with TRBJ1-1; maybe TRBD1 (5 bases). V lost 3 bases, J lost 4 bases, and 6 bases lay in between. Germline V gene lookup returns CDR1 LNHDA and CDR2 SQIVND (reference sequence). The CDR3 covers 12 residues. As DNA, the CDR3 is TGTGCCAGTAGTATGGGGCCCACTGAAGCTTTCTTT. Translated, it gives CASSMGPTEAFF.

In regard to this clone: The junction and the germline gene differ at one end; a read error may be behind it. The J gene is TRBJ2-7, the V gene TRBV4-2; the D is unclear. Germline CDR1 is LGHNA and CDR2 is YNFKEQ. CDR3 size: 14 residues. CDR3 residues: CASSQVGLSYEQYF. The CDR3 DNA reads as TGTGCCAGCAGTCAAGTAGGTCTATCCTACGAGCAGTACTTC.

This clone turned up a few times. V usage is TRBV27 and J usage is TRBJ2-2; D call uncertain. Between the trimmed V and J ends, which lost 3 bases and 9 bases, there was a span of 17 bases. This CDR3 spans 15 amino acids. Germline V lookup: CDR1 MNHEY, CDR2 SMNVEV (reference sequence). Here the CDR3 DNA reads TGTGCCAGCAGTTTGCTATATCCGGGCCACCGGGAGCTGTTTTTT. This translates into CASSLLYPGHRELFF.

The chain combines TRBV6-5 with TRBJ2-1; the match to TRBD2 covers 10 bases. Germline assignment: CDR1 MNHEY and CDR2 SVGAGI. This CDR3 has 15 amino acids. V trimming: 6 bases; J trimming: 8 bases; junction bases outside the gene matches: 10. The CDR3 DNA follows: TGTGCCAGCAGCTTACTCCCTAGCGGGGGCGATGAGCAGTTCTTC. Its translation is CASSLLPSGGDEQFF.

CDR3 DNA sequence: TGCAGCGTTGAATCTAGAGGACAGATGTACAATGAGCAGTTCTTC. Its protein product is CSVESRGQMYNEQFF. This sequence joins TRBV29-1 and TRBJ2-1; D perhaps matches TRBD1 (6 bases). Trimming took off 2 bases at V and 4 bases at J, with 15 bases between the two ends. The CDR3 extends over 15 amino acids. Germline V CDR1 and CDR2: SQVTM, ANQGSEA.

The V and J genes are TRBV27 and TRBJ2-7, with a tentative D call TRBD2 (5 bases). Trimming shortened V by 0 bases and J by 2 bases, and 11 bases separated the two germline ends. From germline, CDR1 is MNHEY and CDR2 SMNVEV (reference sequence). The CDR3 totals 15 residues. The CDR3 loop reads CASSLSGVLTYEQYF. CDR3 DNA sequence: TGTGCCAGCAGTTTATCCGGGGTATTAACCTACGAGCAGTACTTC.

CDR3: CASSPIPLWTGKYEQYF. The CDR3, as DNA: TGTGCCAGCAGCCCCATCCCCCTCTGGACAGGGAAGTACGAGCAGTACTTC. The V and J genes are TRBV25-1 and TRBJ2-7, with 8 bases that match TRBD1. This CDR3 is 17 amino acids long. Looked up from germline, CDR1 is MGHDK and CDR2 is SYGVNS. Trimming took 6 bases from V and 4 from J; bases not matched to a gene: 17.

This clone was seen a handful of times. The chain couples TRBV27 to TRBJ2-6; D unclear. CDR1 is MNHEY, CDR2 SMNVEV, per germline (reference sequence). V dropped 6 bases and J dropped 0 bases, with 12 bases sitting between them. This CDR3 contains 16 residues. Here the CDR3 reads CASSRTLTSGANVLTF. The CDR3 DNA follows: TGTGCCAGCAGCAGAACCCTAACCTCTGGGGCCAACGTCCTGACTTTC.